This TCR beta chain was profiled in a study of T cell changes during pregnancy in multiple sclerosis. CDR1 LGHNA and CDR2 YSLEER come from the germline V gene. The length of the CDR3 is 14 residues. V lost 3 bases and J lost 6; bases outside the gene matches: 3. Profiled with immunoSEQ multiplex PCR; TCRdb holds only in-frame clones, not every one. The table records some 70,000 clones, under 90% of them present only once. The TCR originated in a female donor in good health, enrolled as a control in a pregnancy study. The chain has TRBV4-3 and TRBJ2-3, with TRBD2 matching over 10 bases. This sample comprised peripheral blood, obtained after pregnancy. The CDR3 reads CASSQGLALDTQYF. CDR3 bases: TGCGCCAGCAGCCAGGGACTAGCGTTGGATACGCAGTATTTT.